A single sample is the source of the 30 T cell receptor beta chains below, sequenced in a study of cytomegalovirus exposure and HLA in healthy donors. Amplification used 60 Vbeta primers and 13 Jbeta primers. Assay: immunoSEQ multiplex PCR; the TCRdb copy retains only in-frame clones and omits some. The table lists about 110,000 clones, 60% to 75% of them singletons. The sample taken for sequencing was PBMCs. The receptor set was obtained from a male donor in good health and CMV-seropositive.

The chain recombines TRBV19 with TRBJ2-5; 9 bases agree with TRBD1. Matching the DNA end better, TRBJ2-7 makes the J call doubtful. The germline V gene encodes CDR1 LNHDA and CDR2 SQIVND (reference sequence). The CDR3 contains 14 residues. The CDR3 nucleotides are TGTGCCAGTATGATCGGGACAGGGCCCCACGAGCAGTACTTC. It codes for CASMIGTGPHEQYF.

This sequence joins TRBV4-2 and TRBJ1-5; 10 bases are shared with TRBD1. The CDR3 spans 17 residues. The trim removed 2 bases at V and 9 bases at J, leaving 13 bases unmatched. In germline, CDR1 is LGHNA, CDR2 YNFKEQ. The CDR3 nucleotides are TGTGCCAGCAGCCAACCGAGGACAGGGGGGCGAGGGGGGCCCCAGCATTTT. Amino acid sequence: CASSQPRTGGRGGPQHF.

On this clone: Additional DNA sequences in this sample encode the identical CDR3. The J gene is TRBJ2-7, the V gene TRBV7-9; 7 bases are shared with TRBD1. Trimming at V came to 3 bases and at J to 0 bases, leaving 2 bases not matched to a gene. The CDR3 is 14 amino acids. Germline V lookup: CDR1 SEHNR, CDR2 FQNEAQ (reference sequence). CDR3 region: CASSLTGSSYEQYF. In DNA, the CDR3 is TGTGCCAGCAGCTTGACAGGGAGCTCCTACGAGCAGTACTTC.

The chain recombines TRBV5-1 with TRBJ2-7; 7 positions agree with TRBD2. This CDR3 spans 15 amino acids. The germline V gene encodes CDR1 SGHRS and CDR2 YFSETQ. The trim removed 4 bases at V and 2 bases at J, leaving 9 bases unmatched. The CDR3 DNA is TGCGCCAGCAGCCCCTACGGGGGGTTGGCCTACGAGCAGTACTTC. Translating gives CASSPYGGLAYEQYF.

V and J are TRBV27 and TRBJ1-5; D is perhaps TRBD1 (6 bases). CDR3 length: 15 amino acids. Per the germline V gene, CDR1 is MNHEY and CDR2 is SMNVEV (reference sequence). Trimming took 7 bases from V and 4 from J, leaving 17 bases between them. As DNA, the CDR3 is TGTGCCAGCACCCAAGGGGAGGGGGATAATCAGCCCCAGCATTTT. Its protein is CASTQGEGDNQPQHF.

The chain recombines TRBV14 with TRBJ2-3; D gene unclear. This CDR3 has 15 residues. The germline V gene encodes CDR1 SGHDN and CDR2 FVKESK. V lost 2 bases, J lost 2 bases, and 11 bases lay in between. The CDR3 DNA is TGTGCCAGCAGCCAATTATCCAGTTACACAGATACGCAGTATTTT. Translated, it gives CASSQLSSYTDTQYF.

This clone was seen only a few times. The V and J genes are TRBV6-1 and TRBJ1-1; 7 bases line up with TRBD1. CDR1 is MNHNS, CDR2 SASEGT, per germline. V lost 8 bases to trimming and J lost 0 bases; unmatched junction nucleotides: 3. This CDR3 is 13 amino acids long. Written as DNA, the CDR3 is TGTGCCAGCTCGACAGGGCTGAACACTGAAGCTTTCTTT. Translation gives CASSTGLNTEAFF.

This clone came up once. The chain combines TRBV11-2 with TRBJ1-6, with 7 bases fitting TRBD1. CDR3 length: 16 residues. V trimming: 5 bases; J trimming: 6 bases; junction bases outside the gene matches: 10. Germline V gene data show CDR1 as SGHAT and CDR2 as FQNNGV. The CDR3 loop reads CASSPGTASVNSPLHF. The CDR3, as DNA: TGTGCCAGCAGCCCCGGGACAGCTTCAGTTAATTCACCCCTCCACTTT.

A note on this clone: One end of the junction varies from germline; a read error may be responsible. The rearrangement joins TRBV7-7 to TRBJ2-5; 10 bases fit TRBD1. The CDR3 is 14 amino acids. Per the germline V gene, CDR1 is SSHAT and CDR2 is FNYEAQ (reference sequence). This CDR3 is CASSQTGGGETQYF. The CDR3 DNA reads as TGTGCTAGCAGCCAGACAGGGGGCGGAGAGACCCAGTACTTC.

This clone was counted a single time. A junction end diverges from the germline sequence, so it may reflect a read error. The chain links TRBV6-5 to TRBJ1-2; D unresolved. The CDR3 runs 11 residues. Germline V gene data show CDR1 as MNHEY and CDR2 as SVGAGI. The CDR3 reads CASSSNYGYPF. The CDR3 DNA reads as TGTGCCAGCAGTTCTAACTATGGCTACCCCTTC.

CDR3 in amino acids: CASSPRDSPYEQYF. CDR3 DNA: TGTGCCAGTAGTCCGCGGGACAGTCCCTACGAGCAGTACTTC. The chain recombines TRBV19 with TRBJ2-7; D perhaps matches TRBD1 (7 bases). Germline V gene lookup returns CDR1 LNHDA and CDR2 SQIVND (reference sequence). The V gene lost 5 bases and the J gene lost 2 bases, with 13 bases spanning the gap. The CDR3 spans 14 residues.

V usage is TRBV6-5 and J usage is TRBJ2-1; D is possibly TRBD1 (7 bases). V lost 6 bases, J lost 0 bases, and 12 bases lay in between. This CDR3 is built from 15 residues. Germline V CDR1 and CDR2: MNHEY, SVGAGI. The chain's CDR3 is CASRGQGGSYNEQFF. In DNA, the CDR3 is TGTGCCAGCAGGGGTCAGGGGGGCTCCTACAATGAGCAGTTCTTC.

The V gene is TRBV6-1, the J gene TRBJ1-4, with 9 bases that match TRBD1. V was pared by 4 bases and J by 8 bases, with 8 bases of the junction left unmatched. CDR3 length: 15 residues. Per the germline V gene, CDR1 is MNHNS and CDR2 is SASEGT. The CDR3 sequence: CASSVTGTGNEKLFF. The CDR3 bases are TGTGCCAGCAGTGTAACCGGGACAGGGAACGAAAAACTGTTTTTT.

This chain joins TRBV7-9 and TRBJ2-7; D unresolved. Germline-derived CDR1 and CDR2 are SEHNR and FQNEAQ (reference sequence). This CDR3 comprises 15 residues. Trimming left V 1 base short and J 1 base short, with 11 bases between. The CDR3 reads CASSLDGSFSYEQYF. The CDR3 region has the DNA TGTGCCAGCAGCTTAGACGGTTCATTTTCCTACGAGCAGTACTTC.

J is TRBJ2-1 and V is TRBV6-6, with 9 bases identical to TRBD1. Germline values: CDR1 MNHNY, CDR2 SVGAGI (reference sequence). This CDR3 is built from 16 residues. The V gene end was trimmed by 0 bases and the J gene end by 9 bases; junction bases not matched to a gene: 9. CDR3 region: CASSYSGQGSRGEQFF. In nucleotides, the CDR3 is TGTGCCAGCAGTTACTCGGGACAGGGCTCCAGGGGTGAGCAGTTCTTC.

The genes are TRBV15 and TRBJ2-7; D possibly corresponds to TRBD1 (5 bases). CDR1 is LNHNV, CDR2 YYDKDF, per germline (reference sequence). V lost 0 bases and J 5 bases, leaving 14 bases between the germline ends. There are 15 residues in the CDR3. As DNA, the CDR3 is TGTGCCACCAGCAGAGATCTGGGGCAGGGCCACGAGCAGTACTTC. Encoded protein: CATSRDLGQGHEQYF.

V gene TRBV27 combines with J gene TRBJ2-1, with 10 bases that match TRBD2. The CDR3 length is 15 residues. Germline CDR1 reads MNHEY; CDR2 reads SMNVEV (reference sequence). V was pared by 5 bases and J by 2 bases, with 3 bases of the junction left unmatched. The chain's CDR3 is CASSPGTSAYNEQFF. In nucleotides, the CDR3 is TGTGCCAGCAGTCCAGGGACTAGCGCCTACAATGAGCAGTTCTTC.

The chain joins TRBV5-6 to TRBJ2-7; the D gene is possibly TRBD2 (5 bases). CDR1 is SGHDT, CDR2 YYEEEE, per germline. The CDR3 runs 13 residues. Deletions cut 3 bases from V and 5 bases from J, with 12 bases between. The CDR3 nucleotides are TGTGCCAGCAGCTCGCCGGGGTTCAACGAGCAGTACTTC. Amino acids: CASSSPGFNEQYF. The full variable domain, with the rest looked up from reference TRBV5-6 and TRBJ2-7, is DAGVTQSPTHLIKTRGQQVTLRCSPKSGHDTVSWYQQALGQGPQFIFQYYEEEERQRGNFPDRFSGHQFPNYSSELNVNALLLGDSALYLCASSSPGFNEQYFGPGTRLTVT.

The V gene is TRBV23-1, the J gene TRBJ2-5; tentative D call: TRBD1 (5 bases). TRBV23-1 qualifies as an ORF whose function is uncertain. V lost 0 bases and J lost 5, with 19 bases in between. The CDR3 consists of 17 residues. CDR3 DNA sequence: TGCGCCAGCAGTCAATCCCTAGGACAAGGCGGTCGGGAGACCCAGTACTTC. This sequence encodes CASSQSLGQGGRETQYF.

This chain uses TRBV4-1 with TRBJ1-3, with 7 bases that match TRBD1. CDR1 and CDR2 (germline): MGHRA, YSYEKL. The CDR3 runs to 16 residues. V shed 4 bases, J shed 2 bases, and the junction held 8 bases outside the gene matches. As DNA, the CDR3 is TGCGCCAGCAGCCTGAGGGAGCAGGGGGCTGGAAACACCATATATTTT. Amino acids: CASSLREQGAGNTIYF.

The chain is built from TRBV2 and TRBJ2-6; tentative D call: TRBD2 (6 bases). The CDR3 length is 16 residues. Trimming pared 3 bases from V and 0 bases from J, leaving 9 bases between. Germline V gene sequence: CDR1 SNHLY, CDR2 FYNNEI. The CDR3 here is CASSDRRGSGANVLTF. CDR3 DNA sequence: TGTGCCAGCAGTGACCGGCGGGGCTCTGGGGCCAACGTCCTGACTTTC.

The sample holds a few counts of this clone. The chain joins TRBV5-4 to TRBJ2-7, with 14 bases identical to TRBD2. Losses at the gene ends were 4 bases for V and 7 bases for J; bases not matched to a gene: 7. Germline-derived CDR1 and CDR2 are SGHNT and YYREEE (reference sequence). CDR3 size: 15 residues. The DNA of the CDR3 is TGTGCCAGCAGCCCCGGACTAGCGGGAGGTAGGGAGCAGTACTTC. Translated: CASSPGLAGGREQYF.

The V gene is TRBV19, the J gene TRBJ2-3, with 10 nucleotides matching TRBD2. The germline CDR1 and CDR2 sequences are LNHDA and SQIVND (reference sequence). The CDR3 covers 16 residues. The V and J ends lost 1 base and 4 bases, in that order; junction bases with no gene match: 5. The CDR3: CASSIASSGGPDTQYF. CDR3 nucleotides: TGTGCCAGTAGTATAGCTTCTAGCGGGGGTCCAGATACGCAGTATTTT.

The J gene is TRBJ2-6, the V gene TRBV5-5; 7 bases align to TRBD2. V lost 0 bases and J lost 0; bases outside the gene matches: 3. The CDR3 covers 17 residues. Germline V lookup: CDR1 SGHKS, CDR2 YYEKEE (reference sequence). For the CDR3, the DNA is TGTGCCAGCAGCTTGGTTGGCGGGGGCTCTGGGGCCAACGTCCTGACTTTC. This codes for CASSLVGGGSGANVLTF. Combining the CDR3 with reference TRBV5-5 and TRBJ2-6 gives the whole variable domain DAGVTQSPTHLIKTRGQQVTLRCSPISGHKSVSWYQQVLGQGPQFIFQYYEKEERGRGNFPDRFSARQFPNYSSELNVNALLLGDSALYLCASSLVGGGSGANVLTFGAGSRLTVL.

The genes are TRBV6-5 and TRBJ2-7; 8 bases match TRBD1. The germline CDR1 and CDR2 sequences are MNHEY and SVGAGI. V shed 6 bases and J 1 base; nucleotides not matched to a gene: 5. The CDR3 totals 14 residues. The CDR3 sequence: CASSRDRSSYEQYF. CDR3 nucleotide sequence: TGTGCCAGCAGCCGGGACAGGTCGTCCTACGAGCAGTACTTC.

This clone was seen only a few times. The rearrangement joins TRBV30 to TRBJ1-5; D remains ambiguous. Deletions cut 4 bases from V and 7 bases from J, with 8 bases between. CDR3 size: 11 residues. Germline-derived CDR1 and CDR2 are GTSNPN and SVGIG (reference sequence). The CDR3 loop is CAWTGRQPQHF. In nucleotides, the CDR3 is TGTGCCTGGACCGGGAGGCAGCCCCAGCATTTT.

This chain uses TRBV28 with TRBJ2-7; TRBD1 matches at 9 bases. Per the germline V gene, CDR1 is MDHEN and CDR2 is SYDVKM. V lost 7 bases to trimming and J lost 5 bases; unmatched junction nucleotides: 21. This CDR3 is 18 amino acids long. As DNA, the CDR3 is TGTGCCAGCATTACAGTCCTAGGTCCGGGACAGGGTTACCACGAGCAGTACTTC. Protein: CASITVLGPGQGYHEQYF.

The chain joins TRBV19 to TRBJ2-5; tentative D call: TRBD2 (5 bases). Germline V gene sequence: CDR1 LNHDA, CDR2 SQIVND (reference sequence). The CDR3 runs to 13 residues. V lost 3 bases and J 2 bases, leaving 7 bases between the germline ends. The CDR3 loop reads CASSIGRQETQYF. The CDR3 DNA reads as TGTGCCAGTAGTATTGGGAGACAAGAGACCCAGTACTTC.

CDR3 sequence reads: CASNVAGGQETQYF. CDR3 sequence (DNA): TGCGCCAGCAACGTAGCGGGAGGGCAAGAGACCCAGTACTTC. V usage is TRBV5-1 and J usage is TRBJ2-5; the match to TRBD2 covers 11 bases. V lost 6 bases, J lost 2 bases, and 3 bases stayed unmatched. The CDR3 contains 14 residues. Per the germline V gene, CDR1 is SGHRS and CDR2 is YFSETQ. Full variable domain (outside the CDR3, taken from reference TRBV5-1 and TRBJ2-5): KAGVTQTPRYLIKTRGQQVTLSCSPISGHRSVSWYQQTPGQGLQFLFEYFSETQRNKGNFPGRFSGRQFSNSRSEMNVSTLELGDSALYLCASNVAGGQETQYFGPGTRLLVL.

CDR3 sequence: CAIRARTAKDEQFF. CDR3 DNA: TGTGCCATCAGGGCTAGGACAGCTAAAGATGAGCAGTTCTTC. V and J are TRBV10-3 and TRBJ2-1, with D possibly matching TRBD1 (6 bases). V was cut by 6 bases and J by 8 bases, with 17 bases left in between. CDR3 size: 14 residues. Per germline, CDR1 ENHRY and CDR2 SYGVKD.